This T cell receptor beta chain originates from a study of PD-1 blockade in classical Hodgkin lymphoma. Noted time point: cycle 4 day 1 (C4D1), after less than 7 weeks of nivolumab. Relapse was seen in all patients after autologous stem cell transplantation, and brentuximab vedotin exposure was variable. CD4+ T cells were purified from thawed PBMCs by magnetic negative selection. General observations from the study: CD4+ TCR diversity, unlike CD8+, rose significantly by C4D1.

Sequencing was performed with immunoSEQ multiplex PCR; in TCRdb, only in-frame clones are kept and a portion is missing. The profile covers about 25,000 clones, with over 75% appearing a single time and around 3% taken by the ten largest. Comments on this clone: Its antigen remains unidentified.

Germline V gives CDR1 MNHEY, CDR2 SVGAGI. There are 13 residues in the CDR3. Trimming pared 6 bases from V and 7 bases from J, leaving 15 bases between. The sample was CD4+ T cells from blood, taken before the fourth cycle of nivolumab. The sequence came from a human donor with classical Hodgkin lymphoma. This chain uses TRBV6-5 with TRBJ1-1, with D possibly TRBD1 on 6 matching bases. The CDR3 reads CASRAGGGREAFF. DNA for the CDR3: TGTGCCAGCAGAGCCGGGGGGGGCCGTGAAGCTTTCTTT.